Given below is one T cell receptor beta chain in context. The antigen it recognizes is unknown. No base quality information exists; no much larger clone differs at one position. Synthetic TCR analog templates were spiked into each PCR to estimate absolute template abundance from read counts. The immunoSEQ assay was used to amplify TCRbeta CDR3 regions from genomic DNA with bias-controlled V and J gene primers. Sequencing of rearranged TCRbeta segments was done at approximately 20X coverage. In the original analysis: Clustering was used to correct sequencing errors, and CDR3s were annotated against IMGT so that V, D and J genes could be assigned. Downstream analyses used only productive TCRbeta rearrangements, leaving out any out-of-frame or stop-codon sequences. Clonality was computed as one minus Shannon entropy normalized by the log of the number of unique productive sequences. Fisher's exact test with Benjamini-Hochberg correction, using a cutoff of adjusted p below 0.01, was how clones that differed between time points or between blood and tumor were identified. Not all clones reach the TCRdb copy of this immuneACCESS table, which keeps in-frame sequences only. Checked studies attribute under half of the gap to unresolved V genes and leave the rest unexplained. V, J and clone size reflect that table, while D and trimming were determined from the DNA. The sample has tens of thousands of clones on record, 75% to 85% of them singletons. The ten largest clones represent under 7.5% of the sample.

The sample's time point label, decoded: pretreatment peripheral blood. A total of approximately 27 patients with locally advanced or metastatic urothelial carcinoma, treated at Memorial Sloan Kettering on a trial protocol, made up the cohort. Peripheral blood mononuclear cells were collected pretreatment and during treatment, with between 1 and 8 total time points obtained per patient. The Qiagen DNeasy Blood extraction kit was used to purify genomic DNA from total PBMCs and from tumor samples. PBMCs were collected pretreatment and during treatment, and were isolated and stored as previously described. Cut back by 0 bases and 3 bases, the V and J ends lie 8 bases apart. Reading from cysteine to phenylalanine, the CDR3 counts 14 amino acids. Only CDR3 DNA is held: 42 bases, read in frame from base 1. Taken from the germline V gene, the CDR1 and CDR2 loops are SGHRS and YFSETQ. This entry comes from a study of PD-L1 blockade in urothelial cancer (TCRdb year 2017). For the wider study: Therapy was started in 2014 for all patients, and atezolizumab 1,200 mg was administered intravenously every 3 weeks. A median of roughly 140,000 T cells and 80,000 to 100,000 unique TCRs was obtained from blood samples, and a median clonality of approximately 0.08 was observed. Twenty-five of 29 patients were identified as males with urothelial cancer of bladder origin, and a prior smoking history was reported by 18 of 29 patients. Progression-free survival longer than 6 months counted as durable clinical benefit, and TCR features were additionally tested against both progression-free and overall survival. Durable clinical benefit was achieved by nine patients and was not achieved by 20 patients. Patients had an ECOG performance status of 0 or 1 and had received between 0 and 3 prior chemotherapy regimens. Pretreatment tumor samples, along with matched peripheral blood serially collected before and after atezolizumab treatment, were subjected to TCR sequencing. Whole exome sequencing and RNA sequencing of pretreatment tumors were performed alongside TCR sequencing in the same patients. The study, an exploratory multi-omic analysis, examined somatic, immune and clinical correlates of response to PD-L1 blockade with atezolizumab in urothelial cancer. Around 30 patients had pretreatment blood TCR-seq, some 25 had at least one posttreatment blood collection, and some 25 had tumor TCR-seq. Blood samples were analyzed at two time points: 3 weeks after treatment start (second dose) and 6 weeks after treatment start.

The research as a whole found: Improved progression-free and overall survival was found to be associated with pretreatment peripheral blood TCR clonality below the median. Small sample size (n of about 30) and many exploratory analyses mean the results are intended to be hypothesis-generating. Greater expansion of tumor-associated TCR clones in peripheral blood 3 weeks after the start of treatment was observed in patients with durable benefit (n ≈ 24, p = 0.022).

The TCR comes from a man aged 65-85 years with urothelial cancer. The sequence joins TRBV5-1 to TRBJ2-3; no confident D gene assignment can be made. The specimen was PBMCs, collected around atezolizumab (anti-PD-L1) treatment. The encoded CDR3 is CASSLATQTDTQYF. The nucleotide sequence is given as TGCGCCAGCAGCTTGGCCACCCAGACAGATACGCAGTATTTT.